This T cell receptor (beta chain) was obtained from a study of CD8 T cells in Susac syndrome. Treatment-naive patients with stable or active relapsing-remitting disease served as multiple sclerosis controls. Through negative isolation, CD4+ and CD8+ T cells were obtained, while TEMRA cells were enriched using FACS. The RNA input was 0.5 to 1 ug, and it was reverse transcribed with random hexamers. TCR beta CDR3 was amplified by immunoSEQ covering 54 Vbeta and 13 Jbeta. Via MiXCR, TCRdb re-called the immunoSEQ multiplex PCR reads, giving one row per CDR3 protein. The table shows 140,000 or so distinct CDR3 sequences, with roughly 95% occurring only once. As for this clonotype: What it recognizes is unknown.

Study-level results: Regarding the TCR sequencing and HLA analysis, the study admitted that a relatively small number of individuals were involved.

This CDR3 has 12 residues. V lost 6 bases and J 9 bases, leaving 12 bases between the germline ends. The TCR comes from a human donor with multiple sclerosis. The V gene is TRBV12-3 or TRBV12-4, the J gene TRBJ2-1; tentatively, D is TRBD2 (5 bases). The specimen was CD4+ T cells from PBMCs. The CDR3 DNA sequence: TGTGCCAGCAGAAGAGGCGGAGGTGAGCAGTTCTTC. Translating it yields CASRRGGGEQFF.